Each of the 30 T cell receptor beta chains below was sequenced from the same sample in a study of T cell responses to AZD1222 COVID-19 vaccine. Clones were sequenced by immunoSEQ multiplex PCR, and TCRdb holds only the in-frame ones, with some missing. The sample records 100,000 to 130,000 clones, roughly nine tenths being singletons. Material: peripheral blood, obtained on day 0 of AZD1222 vaccination. The receptors here all came from an adult in good health.

The V and J genes are TRBV5-1 and TRBJ2-1, with 8 positions matching TRBD2. V lost 3 bases to trimming and J lost 2 bases; unmatched junction nucleotides: 7. There are 16 residues in the CDR3. Per germline, CDR1 SGHRS and CDR2 YFSETQ. The CDR3 protein is CASSWGASGPYNEQFF. In DNA, the CDR3 is TGCGCCAGCAGCTGGGGGGCTAGCGGGCCCTACAATGAGCAGTTCTTC.

The rearrangement links TRBV30 to TRBJ1-5; D is unresolved. V lost 5 bases and J lost 0, with 8 bases in between. This CDR3 is built from 13 residues. Germline V lookup: CDR1 GTSNPN, CDR2 SVGIG (reference sequence). CDR3 DNA: TGTGCCTGGTGTGGTGGTAGCAATCAGCCCCAGCATTTT. Amino acid sequence: CAWCGGSNQPQHF.

V and J are TRBV6-5 and TRBJ2-7, with 7 bases matching TRBD1. With 7 bases clipped from V and 2 bases from J, the junction kept 11 bases outside the gene matches. The length of the CDR3 is 15 residues. Per the germline V gene, CDR1 is MNHEY and CDR2 is SVGAGI. CDR3: CASTPGQASAYEQYF. CDR3 sequence (DNA): TGTGCCAGCACCCCAGGACAGGCCTCGGCCTACGAGCAGTACTTC.

This chain uses TRBV30 with TRBJ2-7, with unresolved D. The germline V gene encodes CDR1 GTSNPN and CDR2 SVGIG (reference sequence). The CDR3 is 11 amino acids. Trimming took 4 bases from V and 0 from J, leaving 4 bases between them. The CDR3 sequence is CAWTDSYEQYF. CDR3 coding DNA: TGTGCCTGGACCGACTCCTACGAGCAGTACTTC.

The CDR3 DNA follows: TGTGCCAGCAGCTCCGCGACAGGGTGGAATTCACCCCTCCACTTT. As protein: CASSSATGWNSPLHF. J is TRBJ1-6 and V is TRBV9; 7 positions agree with TRBD1. Germline assignment: CDR1 SGDLS and CDR2 YYNGEE. Trimming cost V 4 bases and J 7 bases; bases outside gene matches: 8. The CDR3 loop spans 15 amino acids.

V is TRBV11-2 and J is TRBJ2-3; 11 nucleotides match TRBD2. The J segment lost 2 bases and the V segment lost 4 bases, leaving 5 bases of the junction unmatched. Germline CDR1 SGHAT, CDR2 FQNNGV. The CDR3 sequence is 16 residues long. The CDR3 DNA reads as TGTGCCAGCAGCTCGGGACTAGCGGATTCCACAGATACGCAGTATTTT. Its protein is CASSSGLADSTDTQYF.

The rearrangement links TRBV6-6 to TRBJ1-6; 8 nucleotides agree with TRBD1. The CDR3 is made up of 14 amino acids. The V gene's germline CDR1 is MNHNY and CDR2 SVGAGI (reference sequence). V lost 6 bases and J lost 9; bases outside the gene matches: 7. The CDR3 DNA reads as TGTGCCAGCAGCCAGGACAGGGTGGGTTCACCCCTCCACTTT. Amino acid sequence: CASSQDRVGSPLHF.

The J gene is TRBJ2-1, the V gene TRBV4-2; D not resolved. The CDR3 has 18 amino acids. Germline assignment: CDR1 LGHNA and CDR2 YNFKEQ. V lost 4 bases, J lost 4 bases, and 23 bases lay in between. The CDR3: CASSRAPTASPVYNEQFF. The DNA for the CDR3 is TGTGCCAGCAGCCGAGCACCGACGGCGAGCCCCGTTTACAATGAGCAGTTCTTC.

The gene calls are TRBV2 and TRBJ2-5, with 7 nucleotides matching TRBD2. The CDR3 covers 13 residues. Germline CDR1 reads SNHLY; CDR2 reads FYNNEI. V was pared by 8 bases and J by 5 bases, with 8 bases of the junction left unmatched. The CDR3 DNA is TGTGCCAGCCACCGGGAGGTAGGGGAGACCCAGTACTTC. This codes for CASHREVGETQYF.

The V and J genes are TRBV10-3 and TRBJ1-5; unclear D gene. CDR1 and CDR2 from the germline V gene are ENHRY and SYGVKD. V dropped 5 bases and J dropped 5 bases, with 10 bases sitting between them. The CDR3 extends over 13 amino acids. CDR3 region: CAISNDKHQPQHF. CDR3 DNA: TGTGCCATCAGTAACGACAAACATCAGCCCCAGCATTTT.

The V call is TRBV11-1, the J call TRBJ2-1; tentative D call: TRBD1 (5 bases). V was shortened by 6 bases and J by 0 bases, with 12 bases between the two germline ends. Germline CDR1 SGHAT, CDR2 FQDESV (reference sequence). The CDR3 extends over 15 amino acids. CDR3 bases: TGTGCCAGCAGATTTACAGGTCGCTCCTACAATGAGCAGTTCTTC. This codes for CASRFTGRSYNEQFF.

The V gene is TRBV10-3, the J gene TRBJ1-5; D gene ambiguous. The CDR3 is 13 residues long. Trimming removed 11 bases at V and 4 bases at J, with 15 bases between. Germline V gene lookup returns CDR1 ENHRY and CDR2 SYGVKD. The CDR3 reads CAARDQENQPQHF. CDR3 bases: TGTGCCGCCCGAGATCAGGAAAATCAGCCCCAGCATTTT.

This clone qualifies as medium-sized. V gene TRBV6-4 combines with J gene TRBJ2-1; D is unresolved. The CDR3 loop spans 13 amino acids. V gave up 0 bases and J gave up 8 bases, with 8 bases separating them. Germline values: CDR1 MRHNA, CDR2 SNTAGT. CDR3 residues: CASSDSGIDEQFF. The CDR3 DNA follows: TGTGCCAGCAGTGACTCGGGAATCGATGAGCAGTTCTTC.

The V call is TRBV6-1, the J call TRBJ1-2; the D gene is possibly TRBD1 (5 bases). This CDR3 region has 14 residues. V lost 1 base to trimming and J lost 6 bases, with 12 bases between them. CDR1 and CDR2 from the germline V gene are MNHNS and SASEGT. The DNA for the CDR3 is TGTGCCAGCAGTGAAGGCTGGGGGGTGAATGGCTACACCTTC. This encodes CASSEGWGVNGYTF.

The V gene is TRBV24-1, the J gene TRBJ1-5; D not resolved. The CDR3 has 14 amino acids. Per the germline V gene, CDR1 is KGHDR and CDR2 is SFDVKD. Trimming pared 4 bases from V and 7 bases from J, leaving 13 bases between. CDR3: CATSEGQVEQPQHF. CDR3 sequence (DNA): TGTGCCACCAGTGAAGGGCAGGTGGAACAGCCCCAGCATTTT.

The CDR3, as DNA: TGTGCCAGTAGTGTTCAGACCGCACAGGGCCGGAATCAGCCCCAGCATTTT. Translated, it gives CASSVQTAQGRNQPQHF. This chain links TRBV19 with TRBJ1-5, with a tentative D call TRBD1 (6 bases). V was trimmed by 5 bases and J by 4 bases, leaving 21 bases between them. The CDR3 is 17 amino acids. Germline V lookup: CDR1 LNHDA, CDR2 SQIVND (reference sequence). Together with reference TRBV19 and TRBJ1-5, the CDR3 gives the full variable domain: DGGITQSPKYLFRKEGQNVTLSCEQNLNHDAMYWYRQDPGQGLRLIYYSQIVNDFQKGDIAEGYSVSREKKESFPLTVTSAQKNPTAFYLCASSVQTAQGRNQPQHFGDGTRLSIL.

This chain uses TRBV6-5 with TRBJ1-3; D gene unclear. Germline values: CDR1 MNHEY, CDR2 SVGAGI. The V end lost 0 bases, the J end lost 0 bases, and 9 bases lay between the germline ends. The CDR3 contains 16 residues. The CDR3 sequence: CASSYSRFVSGNTIYF. The CDR3 region has the DNA TGTGCCAGCAGTTACTCCCGGTTCGTCTCTGGAAACACCATATATTTT.

The rearrangement joins TRBV7-8 to TRBJ2-5; either TRBD1 or TRBD2 may fit D (5 bases each). Deletions cut 6 bases from V and 4 bases from J, with 18 bases between. The CDR3 extends over 15 amino acids. Germline V gene sequence: CDR1 SGHVS, CDR2 FQNEAQ. In DNA form, the CDR3 reads TGTGCCAGCAGATCGAAATGGGGGTGGCGAGAGACCCAGTACTTC. This encodes CASRSKWGWRETQYF.

This chain connects TRBV24-1 to TRBJ1-1; D may be TRBD1 (5 bases). CDR3 length: 18 residues. In germline, CDR1 is KGHDR, CDR2 SFDVKD. The V end was cut by 6 bases, the J end by 3 bases, with 25 bases between. CDR3 amino acids: CATSQDLQQAVWHTEAFF. The CDR3 DNA reads TGTGCCACCAGTCAAGACTTACAACAGGCAGTGTGGCACACTGAAGCTTTCTTT.

The CDR3 here is CASSEYGGIGEKLFF. CDR3 coding DNA: TGTGCCAGCAGTGAATACGGGGGTATCGGTGAAAAACTGTTTTTT. J is TRBJ1-4 and V is TRBV25-1, with D possibly being TRBD1 (5 bases). The CDR3 extends over 15 amino acids. With 0 bases removed from V and 7 bases from J, the gap between germline ends came to 12 bases. The germline gives CDR1 MGHDK, CDR2 SYGVNS.

The rearrangement joins TRBV5-4 to TRBJ2-3; D possibly corresponds to TRBD2 (5 bases). Looked up from germline, CDR1 is SGHNT and CDR2 is YYREEE (reference sequence). V was trimmed by 3 bases and J by 6 bases, leaving 11 bases between them. The CDR3 runs 13 residues. The CDR3 sequence: CASSWAGGDTQYF. CDR3 sequence (DNA): TGTGCCAGCAGCTGGGCAGGCGGGGATACGCAGTATTTT.

The chain combines TRBV7-9 with TRBJ2-2; 13 bases are shared with TRBD2. Losses at the gene ends were 6 bases for V and 7 bases for J; bases not matched to a gene: 5. CDR1 and CDR2 (germline): SEHNR, FQNEAQ (reference sequence). The CDR3 contains 15 residues. The CDR3 coding sequence is TGTGCCAGCAGTCGGACTAGCGGGAGTGGCGGGGAGCTGTTTTTT. It is translated as CASSRTSGSGGELFF.

The chain employs TRBV7-3 and TRBJ2-2; either TRBD1 or TRBD2 may fit D (5 bases each). The V gene's germline CDR1 is SGHTA and CDR2 FQGTGA. Trimming shortened V by 5 bases and J by 1 base, and 14 bases separated the two germline ends. The length of the CDR3 is 16 residues. The CDR3, as DNA: TGTGCCAGCAGCCCGTTGGGACCCTTGAACACCGGGGAGCTGTTTTTT. Translated, it gives CASSPLGPLNTGELFF.

V and J are TRBV2 and TRBJ1-5; possibly TRBD1 for D (5 bases). The CDR3 is made up of 12 amino acids. The germline CDR1 and CDR2 sequences are SNHLY and FYNNEI. Trimming took 7 bases from V and 6 from J, leaving 10 bases between them. The CDR3 protein is CASKGEAQPQHF. CDR3 DNA: TGTGCCAGCAAAGGGGAAGCTCAGCCCCAGCATTTT.

The chain links TRBV27 to TRBJ2-7, with a weak D call TRBD2 (6 bases). The CDR3 length is 15 residues. V lost 4 bases to trimming and J lost 4 bases, with 17 bases between them. Germline-derived CDR1 and CDR2 are MNHEY and SMNVEV (reference sequence). CDR3 amino acids: CASSYRGGTIYEQYF. The CDR3 coding sequence is TGTGCCAGCAGTTATCGGGGCGGGACCATATACGAGCAGTACTTC.

In its sample, this clone was seen once. V and J are TRBV3-1 (or the pseudogene TRBV3-2) and TRBJ2-4; D uncertain. The CDR3 contains 15 residues. Trimming left V 3 bases short and J 1 base short, with 10 bases between. Germline values: CDR1 LGHDT, CDR2 YNNKEL (reference sequence). The CDR3 sequence is CASSHGEGAKNIQYF. The CDR3 DNA reads TGTGCCAGCAGCCATGGAGAAGGGGCCAAAAACATTCAGTACTTC.

This chain joins TRBV4-3 and TRBJ2-6; 7 bases map to TRBD1. Germline CDR1 and CDR2: LGHNA and YSLEER. With 0 bases clipped from V and 0 bases from J, the junction kept 2 bases outside the gene matches. The CDR3 runs to 17 residues. CDR3 region: CASSQEPGGSGANVLTF. CDR3 DNA sequence: TGCGCCAGCAGCCAAGAGCCAGGGGGCTCTGGGGCCAACGTCCTGACTTTC.

The genes are TRBV3-1 (or the pseudogene TRBV3-2) and TRBJ1-3, with unresolved D. CDR3 size: 17 residues. The V gene's germline CDR1 is LGHDT and CDR2 YNNKEL (reference sequence). V was pared by 4 bases and J by 0 bases, with 16 bases between. CDR3 sequence (DNA): TGTGCCAGCAGCCGAAACCTACTCCAGAGCTCTGGAAACACCATATATTTT. This translates into CASSRNLLQSSGNTIYF.

The J gene is TRBJ1-2, the V gene TRBV19; TRBD1 matches 7 bases. Germline V CDR1 and CDR2: LNHDA, SQIVND (reference sequence). CDR3 length: 14 amino acids. J gave up 8 bases and V 4 bases, and 10 bases lay outside the gene matches. The CDR3, as DNA: TGTGCCAGTAGTACTACGACAGGGCACCGGGGCTACACCTTC. Translating it yields CASSTTTGHRGYTF.

The chain couples TRBV19 to TRBJ2-2; the match to TRBD1 covers 9 bases. The germline gives CDR1 LNHDA, CDR2 SQIVND (reference sequence). There are 15 residues in the CDR3. With 6 bases clipped from V and 2 bases from J, the junction kept 4 bases outside the gene matches. In DNA, the CDR3 is TGTGCCAGTAGGAGGGACAGGGAAAACACCGGGGAGCTGTTTTTT. This translates into CASRRDRENTGELFF.